This T cell receptor (beta chain) was obtained from a study of cytomegalovirus exposure and HLA in healthy donors. This clone was seen only once. The antigen remains undetermined. The PCR employed 60 Vbeta primers together with 13 Jbeta primers. Measured with immunoSEQ multiplex PCR; TCRdb has only the in-frame clones, and not every one. The table has 150,000 to 200,000 clones, around 80% seen once; the top ten hold about 8%. Study-wide results and limits: Other equally common chains were less clonally expanded than HLA-associated TCR beta chains, a later analysis showed.

The CDR3 is 15 residues long. V gave up 1 base and J gave up 0 bases, with 7 bases separating them. CDR1 and CDR2 from the germline V gene are SGHTA and FQGTGA. Sequencing was done on a sample of PBMCs. The TCR sequence derives from a middle-aged woman in good health and CMV-seropositive. The chain uses TRBV7-3 and TRBJ1-3, with D perhaps matching TRBD1 (6 bases). CDR3 bases: TGTGCCAGCAGCTTAAACAGGGACTCTGGAAACACCATATATTTT. It specifies CASSLNRDSGNTIYF.